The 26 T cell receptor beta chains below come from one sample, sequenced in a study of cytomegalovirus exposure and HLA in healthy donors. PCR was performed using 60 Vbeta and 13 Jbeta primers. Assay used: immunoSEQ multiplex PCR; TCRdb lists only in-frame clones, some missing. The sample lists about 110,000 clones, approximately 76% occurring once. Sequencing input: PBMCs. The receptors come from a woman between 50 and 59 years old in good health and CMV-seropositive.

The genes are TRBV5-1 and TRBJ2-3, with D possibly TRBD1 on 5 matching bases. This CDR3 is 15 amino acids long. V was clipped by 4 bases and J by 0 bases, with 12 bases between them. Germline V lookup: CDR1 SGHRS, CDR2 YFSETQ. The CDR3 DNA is TGCGCCAGCAGCGCGGACACCTCTAGCACAGATACGCAGTATTTT. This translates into CASSADTSSTDTQYF.

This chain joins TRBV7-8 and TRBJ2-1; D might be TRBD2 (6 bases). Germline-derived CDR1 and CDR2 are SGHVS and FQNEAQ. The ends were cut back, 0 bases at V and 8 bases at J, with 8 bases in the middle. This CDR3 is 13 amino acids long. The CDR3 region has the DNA TGTGCCAGCAGCTTAGCCGGCGGGGATGAGCAGTTCTTC. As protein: CASSLAGGDEQFF.

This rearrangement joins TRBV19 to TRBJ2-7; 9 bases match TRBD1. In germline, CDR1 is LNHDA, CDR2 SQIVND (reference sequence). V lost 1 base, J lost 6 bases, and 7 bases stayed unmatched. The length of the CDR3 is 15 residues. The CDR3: CASSIVGQGHLEQYF. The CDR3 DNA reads TGTGCCAGTAGTATAGTCGGACAGGGGCATCTCGAGCAGTACTTC.

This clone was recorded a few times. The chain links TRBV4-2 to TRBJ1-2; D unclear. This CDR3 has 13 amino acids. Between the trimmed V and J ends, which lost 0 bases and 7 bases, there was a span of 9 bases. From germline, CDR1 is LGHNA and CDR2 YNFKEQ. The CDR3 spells CASSQDPGSGYTF. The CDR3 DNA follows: TGTGCCAGCAGCCAAGATCCGGGGAGTGGCTACACCTTC.

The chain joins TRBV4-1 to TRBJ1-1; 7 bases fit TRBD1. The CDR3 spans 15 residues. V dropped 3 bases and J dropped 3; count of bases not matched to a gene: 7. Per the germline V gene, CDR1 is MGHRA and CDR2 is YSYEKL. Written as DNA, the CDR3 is TGCGCCAGCAGCCAGCAACAGGGGTTGCACACTGAAGCTTTCTTT. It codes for CASSQQQGLHTEAFF.

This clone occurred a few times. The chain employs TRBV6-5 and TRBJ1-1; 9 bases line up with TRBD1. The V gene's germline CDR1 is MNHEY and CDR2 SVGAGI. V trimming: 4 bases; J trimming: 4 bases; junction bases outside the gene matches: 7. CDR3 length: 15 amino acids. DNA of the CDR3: TGTGCCAGCAGTTCCACAGGGGGCAGGTCCACTGAAGCTTTCTTT. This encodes CASSSTGGRSTEAFF.

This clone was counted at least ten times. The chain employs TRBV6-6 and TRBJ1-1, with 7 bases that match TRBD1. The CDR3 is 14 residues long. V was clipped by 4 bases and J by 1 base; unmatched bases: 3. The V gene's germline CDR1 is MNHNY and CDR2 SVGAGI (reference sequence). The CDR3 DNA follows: TGTGCCAGCAGTTTCCGGACAGGGAACACTGAAGCTTTCTTT. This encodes CASSFRTGNTEAFF.

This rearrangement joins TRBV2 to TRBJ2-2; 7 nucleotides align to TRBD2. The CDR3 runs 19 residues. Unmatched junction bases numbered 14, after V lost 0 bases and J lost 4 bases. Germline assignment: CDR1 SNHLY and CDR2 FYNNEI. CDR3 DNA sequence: TGTGCCAGCAGTGAAGCGGGCCCCCTTGGCGGGAGACTCACCGGGGAGCTGTTTTTT. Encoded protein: CASSEAGPLGGRLTGELFF.

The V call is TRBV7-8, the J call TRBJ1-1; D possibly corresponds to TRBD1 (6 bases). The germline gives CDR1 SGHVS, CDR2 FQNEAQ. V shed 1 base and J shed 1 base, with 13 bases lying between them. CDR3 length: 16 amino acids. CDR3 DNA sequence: TGTGCCAGCAGCTTAGGAGAGGGGGTTAGGAACACTGAAGCTTTCTTT. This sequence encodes CASSLGEGVRNTEAFF.

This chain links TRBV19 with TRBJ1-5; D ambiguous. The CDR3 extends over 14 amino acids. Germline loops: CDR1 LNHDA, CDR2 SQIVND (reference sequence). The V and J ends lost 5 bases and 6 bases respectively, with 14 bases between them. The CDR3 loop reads CASSLPFELQPQHF. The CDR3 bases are TGTGCCAGTAGTCTTCCCTTCGAACTTCAGCCCCAGCATTTT.

This CDR3 reads CASSLAGAGGDTQYF. CDR3 nucleotides: TGTGCCAGCAGTCTAGCGGGGGCGGGAGGGGATACGCAGTATTTT. The chain combines TRBV27 with TRBJ2-3, with 10 nucleotides matching TRBD2. J lost 6 bases, V lost 5 bases, and 8 bases had no gene match. The CDR3 consists of 15 residues. The germline V gene encodes CDR1 MNHEY and CDR2 SMNVEV (reference sequence).

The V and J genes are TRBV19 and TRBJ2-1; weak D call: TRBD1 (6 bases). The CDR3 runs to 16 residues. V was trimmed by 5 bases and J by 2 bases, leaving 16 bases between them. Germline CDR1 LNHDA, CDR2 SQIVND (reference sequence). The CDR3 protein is CASSGRGHKAYNEQFF. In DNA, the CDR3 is TGTGCCAGTAGTGGAAGGGGACACAAGGCCTACAATGAGCAGTTCTTC. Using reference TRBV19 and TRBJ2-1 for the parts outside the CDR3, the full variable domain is DGGITQSPKYLFRKEGQNVTLSCEQNLNHDAMYWYRQDPGQGLRLIYYSQIVNDFQKGDIAEGYSVSREKKESFPLTVTSAQKNPTAFYLCASSGRGHKAYNEQFFGPGTRLTVL.

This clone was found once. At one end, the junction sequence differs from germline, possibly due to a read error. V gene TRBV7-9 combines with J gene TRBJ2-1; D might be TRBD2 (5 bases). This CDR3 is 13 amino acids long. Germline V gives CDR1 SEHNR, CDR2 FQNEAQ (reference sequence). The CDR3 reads CSSSLAMRYEQFF. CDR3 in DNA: TGTTCCAGCAGCTTAGCGATGCGGTATGAGCAGTTCTTC.

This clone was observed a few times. The CDR3 bases are TGTGCCAGCAGCTTAGGCAGCGGGAGAAACAATGAGCAGTTCTTC. Residues: CASSLGSGRNNEQFF. The J gene is TRBJ2-1, the V gene TRBV11-2, with TRBD2 identical over 8 bases. The germline V gene has CDR1 SGHAT and CDR2 FQNNGV. CDR3 length equals 15 residues. With 1 base clipped from V and 5 bases from J, the junction kept 4 bases outside the gene matches.

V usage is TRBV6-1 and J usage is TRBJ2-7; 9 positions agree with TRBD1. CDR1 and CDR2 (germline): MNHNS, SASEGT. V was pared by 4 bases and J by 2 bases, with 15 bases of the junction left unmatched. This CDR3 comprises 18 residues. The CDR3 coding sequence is TGTGCCAGCAGTGCGCCCTCTCAGCCGGGACAGGGAACCTACGAGCAGTACTTC. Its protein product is CASSAPSQPGQGTYEQYF.

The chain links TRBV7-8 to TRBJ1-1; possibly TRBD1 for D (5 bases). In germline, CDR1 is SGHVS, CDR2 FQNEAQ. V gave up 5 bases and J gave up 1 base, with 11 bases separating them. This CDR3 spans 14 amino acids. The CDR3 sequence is CASSPRQWNTEAFF. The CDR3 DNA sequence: TGTGCCAGCAGCCCCCGACAGTGGAACACTGAAGCTTTCTTT. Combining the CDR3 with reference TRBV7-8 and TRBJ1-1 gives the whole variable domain GAGVSQSPRYKVAKRGQDVALRCDPISGHVSLFWYQQALGQGPEFLTYFQNEAQLDKSGLPSDRFFAERPEGSVSTLKIQRTQQEDSAVYLCASSPRQWNTEAFFGQGTRLTVV.

The CDR3 DNA reads as TGTGCCAGCAGCAACGCGACAGGGTGGGAGACCCAGTACTTC. Protein product: CASSNATGWETQYF. The chain combines TRBV7-2 with TRBJ2-5, with 7 bases aligning to TRBD1. The ends lost 5 bases at V and 5 bases at J; junction bases unmatched: 8. The CDR3 has 14 amino acids. Germline CDR1 reads SGHTA; CDR2 reads FQGNSA. Supplemented by reference TRBV7-2 and TRBJ2-5, the full variable domain reads GAGVSQSPSNKVTEKGKDVELRCDPISGHTALYWYRQSLGQGLEFLIYFQGNSAPDKSGLPSDRFSAERTGGSVSTLTIQRTQQEDSAVYLCASSNATGWETQYFGPGTRLLVL.

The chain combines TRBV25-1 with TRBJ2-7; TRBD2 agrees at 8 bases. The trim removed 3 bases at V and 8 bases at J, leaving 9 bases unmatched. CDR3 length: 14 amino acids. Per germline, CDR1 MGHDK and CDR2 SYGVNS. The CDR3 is CASSESGGGNKQYF. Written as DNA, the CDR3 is TGTGCCAGCAGTGAGTCCGGGGGGGGGAACAAGCAGTACTTC.

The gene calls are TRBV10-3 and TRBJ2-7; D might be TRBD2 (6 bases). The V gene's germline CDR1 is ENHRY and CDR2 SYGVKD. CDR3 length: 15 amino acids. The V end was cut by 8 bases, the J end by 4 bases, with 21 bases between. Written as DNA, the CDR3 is TGTGCCATCTCGGGGTCTACGGGAGTATCATACGAGCAGTACTTC. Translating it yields CAISGSTGVSYEQYF.

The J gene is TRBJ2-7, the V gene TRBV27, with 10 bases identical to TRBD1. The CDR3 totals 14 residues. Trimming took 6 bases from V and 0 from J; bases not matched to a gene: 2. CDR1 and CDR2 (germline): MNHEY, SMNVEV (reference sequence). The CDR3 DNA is TGTGCCAGCAGGGACAGGGGGGGCTCCTACGAGCAGTACTTC. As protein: CASRDRGGSYEQYF.

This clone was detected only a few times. CDR3 bases: TGTGCCAGCAGAAGGACACTGAACACTGAAGCTTTCTTT. This codes for CASRRTLNTEAFF. The chain combines TRBV6-1 with TRBJ1-1; possibly TRBD1 for D (5 bases). Deletions cut 6 bases from V and 0 bases from J, with 8 bases between. Germline CDR1 and CDR2: MNHNS and SASEGT. The CDR3 consists of 13 residues.

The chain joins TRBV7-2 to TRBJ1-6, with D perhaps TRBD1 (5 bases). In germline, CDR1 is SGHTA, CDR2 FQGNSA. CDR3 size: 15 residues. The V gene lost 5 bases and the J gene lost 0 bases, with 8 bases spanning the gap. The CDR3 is CASSVDSSYNSPLHF. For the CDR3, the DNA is TGTGCCAGCAGCGTAGACAGCTCCTATAATTCACCCCTCCACTTT.

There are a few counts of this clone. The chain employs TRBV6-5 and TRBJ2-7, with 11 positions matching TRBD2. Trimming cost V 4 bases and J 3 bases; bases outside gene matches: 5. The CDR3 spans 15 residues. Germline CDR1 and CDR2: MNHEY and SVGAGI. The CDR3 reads CASSFPGLAVYEQYF. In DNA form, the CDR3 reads TGTGCCAGCAGTTTTCCGGGACTAGCGGTCTACGAGCAGTACTTC.

The chain's CDR3 is CASRQGQQRKETQYF. As DNA, the CDR3 is TGTGCCAGCAGACAGGGACAGCAACGCAAAGAGACCCAGTACTTC. The rearrangement uses TRBV27 and TRBJ2-5; 7 bases align to TRBD1. The V and J ends lost 6 bases and 3 bases, in that order; junction bases with no gene match: 10. The CDR3 covers 15 residues. Germline CDR1 and CDR2: MNHEY and SMNVEV (reference sequence).

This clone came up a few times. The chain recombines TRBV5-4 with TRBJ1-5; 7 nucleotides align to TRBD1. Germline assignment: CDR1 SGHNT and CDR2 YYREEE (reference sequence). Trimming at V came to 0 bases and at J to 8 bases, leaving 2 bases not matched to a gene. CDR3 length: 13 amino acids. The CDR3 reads CASSLGQGKPQHF. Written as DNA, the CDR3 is TGTGCCAGCAGCTTGGGACAGGGTAAGCCCCAGCATTTT.

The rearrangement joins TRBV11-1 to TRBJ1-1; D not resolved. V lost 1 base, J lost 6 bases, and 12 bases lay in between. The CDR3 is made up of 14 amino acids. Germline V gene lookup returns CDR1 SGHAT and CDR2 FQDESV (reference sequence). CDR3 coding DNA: TGTGCCAGCAGCTTAGTCCAGGCAAGAGCTGAAGCTTTCTTT. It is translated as CASSLVQARAEAFF.